The T cell receptor beta chain described here comes from a study of T cells expressing NK-cell markers. Study findings and constraints: Each of a handful of donors carried dominant NKG2C+ clonotypes accounting for about 1.0-8% of CD8+ T cells. Also leading the CD3+CD56-NKG2C+ fraction in a few donors were these clonotypes.

UMIs accompanied the 5'RACE template switching by which TCR beta cDNA was made. TCRdb re-called the 5' RACE reads; every CDR3 protein appears as one record, without DNA. The table gives some 450,000 distinct CDR3 sequences; the top ten clones make up 7.3% of it. This CDR3 is built from 16 residues. Germline loops: CDR1 MNHEY, CDR2 SVGAGI. With respect to this clonotype: Its antigen is not identified.

The V gene is TRBV6-5, the J gene TRBJ2-3; without DNA, the TCRdb call of TRBD2 cannot be checked. The origin of this receptor is a woman between 18 and 75 years old in good health. Sequenced sample: blood T cells: a sorted CD56 or NKG2C T cell subset, CD4+ or CD8+ T cells, or bulk PBMC T cells (not recorded which). The CDR3 reads CASSWEGPVGGDTQYF.